This T cell receptor (beta chain) was identified during a study of breast tumors, draining lymph nodes, adjacent tissues. The study, taken as a whole, reports: The lymph node origin of tumor T cells was framed as consistent with a hypothesis, not demonstrated. Data fit most tumor T cells coming from lymph node, expanding in tumor. Compared with basal-like, luminal-like tumors shared significantly more repertoire with nontumor tissue. Tumors had less TCR diversity than lymph nodes, more than nontumor tissue.

The lymph nodes were axillary draining lymph nodes from breast cancer patients. This CDR3 spans 15 amino acids. Trimming left V 6 bases short and J 1 base short, with 12 bases between. TCRdb re-called the multiplex PCR reads with MiXCR, one entry per CDR3 protein. The sample includes around 130,000 distinct CDR3 sequences, 20% of them seen just once. In this sample, this clonotype turned up many times. Its antigen is as yet unknown. The sequence derives from a female donor with breast cancer. Some clones in this sample may be carry-over from other donors' samples. This rearrangement joins TRBV12-3 or TRBV12-4 to TRBJ2-2; tentatively, D is TRBD1 or TRBD2 (5 bases each). Source material: axillary lymph node tissue. This CDR3 reads CASRWGTLNTGELFF. CDR3 DNA sequence: TGTGCCAGCAGATGGGGGACCTTGAACACCGGGGAGCTGTTTTTT.